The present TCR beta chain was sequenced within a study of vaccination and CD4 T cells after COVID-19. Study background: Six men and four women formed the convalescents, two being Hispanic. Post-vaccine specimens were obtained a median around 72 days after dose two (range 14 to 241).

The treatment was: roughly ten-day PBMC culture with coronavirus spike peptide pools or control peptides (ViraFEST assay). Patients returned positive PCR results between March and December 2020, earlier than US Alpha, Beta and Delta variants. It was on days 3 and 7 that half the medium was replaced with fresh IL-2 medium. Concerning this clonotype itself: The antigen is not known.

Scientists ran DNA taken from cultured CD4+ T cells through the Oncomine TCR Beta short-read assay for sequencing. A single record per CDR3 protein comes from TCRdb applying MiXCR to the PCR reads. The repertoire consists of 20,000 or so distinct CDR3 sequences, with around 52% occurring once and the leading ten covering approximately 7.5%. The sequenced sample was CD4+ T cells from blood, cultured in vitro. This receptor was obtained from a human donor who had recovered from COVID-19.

CDR3 sequence (DNA): TGTGCCAGCATACCACAAAGGGACAGGGCTACTGAAGCTTTCTTT. Residues: CASIPQRDRATEAFF. V gene TRBV27 combines with J gene TRBJ1-1, with TRBD1 matching 9 bases. The CDR3 contains 15 residues. V shed 7 bases and J 5 bases; nucleotides not matched to a gene: 11. The germline V gene has CDR1 MNHEY and CDR2 SMNVEV (reference sequence).